These 27 T cell receptor beta chains were sequenced from one sample in a study of blood T cell repertoires in COVID-19. Some clones are missing from TCRdb's copy, which holds only in-frame ones; the method was immunoSEQ multiplex PCR. The data show 96,000 or so clones, roughly 76% seen once. Material: peripheral blood. The origin of the receptors is a man older than 75 with COVID-19, enrolled during active disease.

The chain employs TRBV15 and TRBJ1-5; the D gene is possibly TRBD1 (5 bases). The germline V and J ends were trimmed by 2 bases and 6 bases, with 14 bases remaining between them. CDR1 LNHNV and CDR2 YYDKDF come from the germline V gene (reference sequence). The CDR3 extends over 15 amino acids. This CDR3 is CATSRSRGESQPQHF. The CDR3, as DNA: TGTGCCACCAGCAGATCACGGGGGGAGTCTCAGCCCCAGCATTTT.

This clone was counted a few times. The chain has TRBV3-1 (or the pseudogene TRBV3-2) and TRBJ2-7; weak D call: TRBD1 (6 bases). Looked up from germline, CDR1 is LGHDT and CDR2 is YNNKEL (reference sequence). This CDR3 spans 13 amino acids. Trimming shortened V by 4 bases and J by 5 bases, and 12 bases separated the two germline ends. CDR3 amino acids: CASSPPGVNEQYF. The CDR3 region has the DNA TGTGCCAGCAGCCCCCCAGGGGTCAACGAGCAGTACTTC.

The chain has TRBV2 and TRBJ1-3, with D hard to call. This CDR3 is built from 14 residues. The ends were cut back, 0 bases at V and 2 bases at J, with 5 bases in the middle. Germline V CDR1 and CDR2: SNHLY, FYNNEI. CDR3 sequence reads: CASSEARTGNTIYF. CDR3 DNA sequence: TGTGCCAGCAGTGAAGCTCGTACTGGAAACACCATATATTTT.

This CDR3 reads CASSGAGVETQYF. The CDR3 nucleotides read TGCGCCAGCAGCGGAGCGGGGGTGGAGACCCAGTACTTC. The J gene is TRBJ2-5, the V gene TRBV5-1; 8 bases align to TRBD2. V gave up 4 bases and J gave up 5 bases; unmatched junction bases: 4. The CDR3 has 13 amino acids. Germline-derived CDR1 and CDR2 are SGHRS and YFSETQ.

The chain is built from TRBV30 and TRBJ2-7; D not certain. The germline V and J ends were trimmed by 0 bases and 3 bases, with 9 bases remaining between them. This CDR3 contains 13 residues. Germline V gene lookup returns CDR1 GTSNPN and CDR2 SVGIG (reference sequence). The CDR3 DNA sequence: TGTGCCTGGAGTGTGTTCAACTTCTACGAGCAGTACTTC. Amino acids: CAWSVFNFYEQYF.

The rearrangement uses TRBV6-1 and TRBJ2-7, with 10 bases fitting TRBD1. The CDR3 is 14 amino acids. Trimming cost V 3 bases and J 7 bases; bases outside gene matches: 6. Per germline, CDR1 MNHNS and CDR2 SASEGT. The CDR3 nucleotides read TGTGCCAGCAGTGAGTGGACAGGGGGTGGTGAGCAGTACTTC. Encoded protein: CASSEWTGGGEQYF.

The V call is TRBV2, the J call TRBJ1-2; possibly TRBD1 for D (5 bases). CDR3 length equals 13 residues. Trimming took 2 bases from V and 5 from J, leaving 9 bases between them. Germline CDR1 SNHLY, CDR2 FYNNEI. This chain's CDR3 is CASSESGTYGYTF. CDR3 DNA: TGTGCCAGCAGTGAATCAGGGACTTATGGCTACACCTTC.

The genes are TRBV3-1 (or the pseudogene TRBV3-2) and TRBJ2-7; no definite D call. CDR1 and CDR2 from the germline V gene are LGHDT and YNNKEL (reference sequence). Trimming pared 0 bases from V and 2 bases from J, leaving 8 bases between. CDR3 length equals 14 residues. The CDR3 here is CASSQDLTAYEQYF. In DNA, the CDR3 is TGTGCCAGCAGCCAAGATCTTACGGCCTACGAGCAGTACTTC.

CDR3 sequence reads: CATSDLTGGNNEQFF. The CDR3 DNA follows: TGTGCCACCAGTGACCTGACAGGGGGGAACAATGAGCAGTTCTTC. This sequence joins TRBV24-1 and TRBJ2-1, with 9 bases that match TRBD1. The J segment lost 5 bases and the V segment lost 4 bases, leaving 5 bases of the junction unmatched. CDR3 length: 15 amino acids. Germline V lookup: CDR1 KGHDR, CDR2 SFDVKD.

This chain joins TRBV28 and TRBJ2-3; 7 bases fit TRBD2. This CDR3 is built from 16 residues. Trimming took 5 bases from V and 1 from J; bases not matched to a gene: 9. CDR1 MDHEN and CDR2 SYDVKM come from the germline V gene. The CDR3 protein is CASSPWTRYGTDTQYF. Here the CDR3 DNA reads TGTGCCAGCAGTCCATGGACTAGATATGGCACAGATACGCAGTATTTT.

This chain joins TRBV2 and TRBJ1-5; D call uncertain. The germline V and J ends were trimmed by 7 bases and 9 bases, with 19 bases remaining between them. The CDR3 runs to 14 residues. The germline V gene has CDR1 SNHLY and CDR2 FYNNEI. CDR3 DNA sequence: TGTGCCAGCATCGAACGGGGTCCTACGTCGCCCCAGCATTTT. This codes for CASIERGPTSPQHF.

The chain recombines TRBV9 with TRBJ2-2; weak D call: TRBD1 (5 bases). V was shortened by 0 bases and J by 5 bases, with 8 bases between the two germline ends. The germline CDR1 and CDR2 sequences are SGDLS and YYNGEE. The CDR3 totals 14 residues. The CDR3 here is CASSVGGETGELFF. CDR3 DNA: TGTGCCAGCAGCGTAGGGGGCGAAACCGGGGAGCTGTTTTTT.

V and J are TRBV7-9 and TRBJ2-3; tentative D call: TRBD2 (7 bases). Trimming removed 3 bases from V and 1 base from J, with 17 bases in between. Germline CDR1 reads SEHNR; CDR2 reads FQNEAQ (reference sequence). This CDR3 spans 17 amino acids. CDR3 nucleotide sequence: TGTGCCAGCAGCTTCCTAAGAGGGGGGGTTGGCACAGATACGCAGTATTTT. Translation: CASSFLRGGVGTDTQYF.

The gene calls are TRBV5-1 and TRBJ1-4; 7 bases agree with TRBD1. Germline loops: CDR1 SGHRS, CDR2 YFSETQ. V lost 4 bases, J lost 3 bases, and 3 bases stayed unmatched. There are 14 residues in the CDR3. This CDR3 reads CASSQGQPNEKLFF. In DNA form, the CDR3 reads TGCGCCAGCAGCCAGGGACAGCCTAATGAAAAACTGTTTTTT. Using reference TRBV5-1 and TRBJ1-4 for the parts outside the CDR3, the full variable domain is KAGVTQTPRYLIKTRGQQVTLSCSPISGHRSVSWYQQTPGQGLQFLFEYFSETQRNKGNFPGRFSGRQFSNSRSEMNVSTLELGDSALYLCASSQGQPNEKLFFGSGTQLSVL.

This chain links TRBV19 with TRBJ2-3; 12 positions match TRBD2. Trimming took 3 bases from V and 1 from J; bases not matched to a gene: 2. Germline V gene sequence: CDR1 LNHDA, CDR2 SQIVND (reference sequence). The CDR3 totals 16 residues. CDR3 coding DNA: TGTGCCAGTAGTATCAGACTAGCGGGGGGCACAGATACGCAGTATTTT. Its protein product is CASSIRLAGGTDTQYF.

The chain joins TRBV18 to TRBJ2-2, with D perhaps TRBD1 (6 bases). The CDR3 is made up of 14 amino acids. The ends were cut back, 9 bases at V and 4 bases at J, with 15 bases in the middle. Germline CDR1 KGHSH, CDR2 LQKENI. CDR3 in amino acids: CASCPAGVTGELFF. Written as DNA, the CDR3 is TGTGCCAGTTGCCCAGCAGGGGTCACCGGGGAGCTGTTTTTT.

In its sample, this clone was seen a few times. The CDR3 DNA reads TGTGCCATCAGGGGACAGGGAGATCAGCCCCAGCATTTT. This encodes CAIRGQGDQPQHF. The chain has TRBV10-3 and TRBJ1-5, with 9 nucleotides matching TRBD1. There are 13 residues in the CDR3. Losses at the gene ends were 6 bases for V and 5 bases for J; bases not matched to a gene: 2. Germline-derived CDR1 and CDR2 are ENHRY and SYGVKD.

The chain joins TRBV29-1 to TRBJ2-3; D remains ambiguous. Trimming took 6 bases from V and 9 from J, leaving 19 bases between them. This CDR3 region has 13 residues. CDR1 and CDR2 (germline): SQVTM, ANQGSEA. The chain's CDR3 is CSVAAPLPDTQYF. For the CDR3, the DNA is TGCAGCGTCGCGGCCCCACTCCCCGACACGCAGTATTTT.

The count of this clone is one. V is TRBV10-3 and J is TRBJ2-1, with 8 bases identical to TRBD2. This CDR3 spans 16 amino acids. Trimming cost V 0 bases and J 6 bases; bases outside gene matches: 7. CDR1 is ENHRY and CDR2 is SYGVKD in the germline V gene. CDR3 DNA sequence: TGTGCCATCAGTGAGTCGGGGCGGGGGGTGATCAATGAGCAGTTCTTC. Translating it yields CAISESGRGVINEQFF.

On this clone itself: Germline is not matched at one junction end, which may reflect a read error. The V gene is TRBV30, the J gene TRBJ1-2, with D unclear. This CDR3 is built from 12 residues. Germline V gives CDR1 GTSNPN, CDR2 SVGIG (reference sequence). In DNA form, the CDR3 reads TGTGCCTGGAGTGGGGCGCTGTGGGTCCCCATCTTC. Encoded protein: CAWSGALWVPIF.

The sample holds a few counts of this clone. Other DNA sequences of this sample code for an identical CDR3. The rearrangement joins TRBV11-3 to TRBJ2-3; the D gene is possibly TRBD1 (6 bases). The V end was cut by 0 bases, the J end by 5 bases, with 6 bases between. The CDR3 is made up of 13 amino acids. From germline, CDR1 is SGHNT and CDR2 YENEEA. The CDR3 DNA reads TGTGCCAGCAGCTTAGAAGGGGGAGATACGCAGTATTTT. Its translation is CASSLEGGDTQYF.

The rearrangement uses TRBV4-2 and TRBJ2-7; TRBD1 agrees at 11 bases. Germline-derived CDR1 and CDR2 are LGHNA and YNFKEQ. The CDR3 runs 15 residues. Unmatched junction bases numbered 1, after V lost 0 bases and J lost 3 bases. CDR3 residues: CASSQDGTGGYEQYF. The CDR3 bases are TGTGCCAGCAGCCAAGATGGGACAGGGGGCTACGAGCAGTACTTC.

This chain uses TRBV2 with TRBJ2-7; the D gene is possibly TRBD2 (7 bases). This CDR3 comprises 13 residues. Germline loops: CDR1 SNHLY, CDR2 FYNNEI. The V end lost 4 bases, the J end lost 6 bases, and 13 bases lay between the germline ends. The CDR3 is CASSVGGPGEQYF. CDR3 sequence (DNA): TGTGCCAGCAGTGTCGGGGGGCCTGGCGAGCAGTACTTC.

This chain uses TRBV2 with TRBJ1-4, with D unresolved. The V end lost 1 base, the J end lost 8 bases, and 11 bases lay between the germline ends. This CDR3 spans 14 amino acids. CDR1 is SNHLY, CDR2 FYNNEI, per germline. The CDR3 reads CASSEGSRGEKLFF. The CDR3 DNA reads TGTGCCAGCAGTGAAGGCAGCCGAGGGGAAAAACTGTTTTTT.

The V and J genes are TRBV19 and TRBJ2-2; 9 positions agree with TRBD2. Trimming cost V 2 bases and J 0 bases; bases outside gene matches: 4. The CDR3 spans 17 residues. Germline V lookup: CDR1 LNHDA, CDR2 SQIVND (reference sequence). The chain's CDR3 is CASSIRAGGTNTGELFF. The CDR3 nucleotides are TGTGCCAGTAGTATAAGAGCGGGAGGCACGAACACCGGGGAGCTGTTTTTT.

The CDR3 reads CASSIQTGGDGPHTGELFF. CDR3 sequence (DNA): TGTGCCAGCTCGATCCAGACAGGGGGCGACGGCCCGCACACCGGGGAGCTGTTTTTT. This chain uses TRBV18 with TRBJ2-2; 10 bases are a match to TRBD1. Germline V gene data show CDR1 as KGHSH and CDR2 as LQKENI. The CDR3 consists of 19 residues. V dropped 6 bases and J dropped 3; count of bases not matched to a gene: 16.

The chain has TRBV4-2 and TRBJ1-5, with TRBD1 matching 7 bases. The germline CDR1 and CDR2 sequences are LGHNA and YNFKEQ. This CDR3 contains 16 residues. The trim removed 3 bases at V and 2 bases at J, leaving 7 bases unmatched. The CDR3 coding sequence is TGTGCCAGCAGCCAGGAGACAGGGAATCGCAATCAGCCCCAGCATTTT. Its translation: CASSQETGNRNQPQHF.